The rows below give T cell receptor beta chains drawn from one sample of a study of cytomegalovirus exposure and HLA in healthy donors. The method was immunoSEQ multiplex PCR; TCRdb's version includes in-frame clones alone and lacks a portion of them. The table lists 84,000 or so clones, 77% of them singletons. Sequencing was done on a sample of PBMCs. These receptors all stem from a man aged 25-45 years in good health and CMV-seronegative. The CDR3 runs from the conserved cysteine through the conserved F or W. The D gene is left open where the match is weak. Size is stated for part of the rows, as once, few or many counts, or as a class when the clone is expanded.

.,few,TRBV7-2,TRBJ2-3,TGTGCCAGCAGCTCCCAAAATACGCAGTATTTT,CASSSQNTQYF
TRBD1,.,TRBV7-9,TRBJ1-3,TGTGCCAGCAGCTTTCGAGGGACAGACTCTGGAAACACCATATATTTT,CASSFRGTDSGNTIYF
.,few,TRBV2,TRBJ1-5,TGTGCCAGCAGTGGAGAAAGCGCGGGTGTTAATCAGCCCCAGCATTTT,CASSGESAGVNQPQHF
TRBD1,.,TRBV2,TRBJ1-4,TGTGCCAGTAAACCCGGGACAGGGGAGGAAAAACTGTTTTTT,CASKPGTGEEKLFF
.,.,TRBV18,TRBJ2-5,TGTGCCAGCTCACCTCGGTCATCCCAGGGATCAGAGACCCAGTACTTC,CASSPRSSQGSETQYF
TRBD1,.,TRBV5-5,TRBJ1-5,TGTGCCAGCAGCTTGGCCGGACAGGGGGCTTATCAGCCCCAGCATTTT,CASSLAGQGAYQPQHF
TRBD2,once,TRBV7-9,TRBJ2-3,TGTTCCAGCAGCCCGGGACTATCCAGCACAGATACGCAGTATTTT,CSSSPGLSSTDTQYF
TRBD2,once,TRBV10-1,TRBJ2-1,TGCGCCAGCAGTGAGGGACTAGCGGCAAACAATGAGCAGTTCTTC,CASSEGLAANNEQFF
TRBD1,.,TRBV18,TRBJ1-1,TGTGCCAGCTCACCGGGACAGATGAGATTGAACACTGAAGCTTTCTTT,CASSPGQMRLNTEAFF
.,.,TRBV7-6,TRBJ1-3,TGTGCCAGCAGCTTCAAGAGCTCTGGAAACACCATATATTTT,CASSFKSSGNTIYF
TRBD1,.,TRBV9,TRBJ2-1,TGTGCCAGCAGCGTAGCGGGACAGGGGAGCAATGAGCAGTTCTTC,CASSVAGQGSNEQFF
TRBD1,.,TRBV7-9,TRBJ1-4,TGTGCCAGCAGCTTAGCCGGGACAGAAAATGAAAAACTGTTTTTT,CASSLAGTENEKLFF
.,few,TRBV11-3,TRBJ2-2,TGTGCCAGCAGCTTAGATCAAGGCGGGACCGCGAACACCGGGGAGCTGTTTTTT,CASSLDQGGTANTGELFF
.,.,TRBV21-1,TRBJ1-1,TGTGCCAGCACCCCGAAAAAGTTATTTGGGGGCGTCTGCACTGAAGCTTTCTTT,CASTPKKLFGGVCTEAFF
.,.,TRBV4-1,TRBJ1-5,TGCGCCAGCAGCCAGCAATGGGGAGACTCTAATCAGCCCCAGCATTTT,CASSQQWGDSNQPQHF
TRBD1,.,TRBV29-1,TRBJ1-2,TGCAGCGTGACCGTAATAGGACAGGGGTACGGCTATGGCTACACCTTC,CSVTVIGQGYGYGYTF
TRBD1,.,TRBV5-1,TRBJ2-7,TGCGCCAGCAGCACAGGGGGCTACGAGCAGTACTTC,CASSTGGYEQYF
TRBD1,.,TRBV5-1,TRBJ1-2,TGCGCCAGCAGCTTTGGGACAGTTCCCTCCTATGGCTACACCTTC,CASSFGTVPSYGYTF
.,.,TRBV18,TRBJ1-1,TGTGCCAGCTCACCAGGGGCATGGCAAGGCGAAGCTTTCTTT,CASSPGAWQGEAFF
.,.,TRBV6-6,TRBJ1-4,TGTGCCAGCAGCTTACGGGGGAGTTATAATGAAAAACTGTTTTTT,CASSLRGSYNEKLFF
.,.,TRBV23-1,TRBJ1-4,TGCGCCAGCAGTCTTTGCCAGATTAATGAAAAACTGTTTTTT,CASSLCQINEKLFF
TRBD2,.,TRBV28,TRBJ2-3,TGTGCCAGCAGTCCCATAAAAGAGGGAGGGCTAAGCACAGATACGCAGTATTTT,CASSPIKEGGLSTDTQYF
.,.,TRBV11-2,TRBJ1-3,TGTGCCAGCAGCTCACTCAAGATTTACTCTGGAAACACCATATATTTT,CASSSLKIYSGNTIYF
.,.,TRBV27,TRBJ2-1,TGTGCCAGCAGTCCCCAATCGCAGGGTAATGAGCAGTTCTTC,CASSPQSQGNEQFF
TRBD2,.,TRBV6-5,TRBJ2-1,TGTGCCAGCAGCCTAGCGGGAGCCTACAATGAGCAGTTCTTC,CASSLAGAYNEQFF
TRBD1,.,TRBV11-2,TRBJ1-6,TGTGCCAGCAGCTCCGAATCAGGGGGTCATTCACCCCTCCACTTT,CASSSESGGHSPLHF
.,.,TRBV7-9,TRBJ1-1,TGTGCCAGCAGCTTAGACAGGGTTACTGAAGCTTTCTTT,CASSLDRVTEAFF
TRBD1,few,TRBV29-1,TRBJ1-1,TGCAGCGTCAAGCCGGACAGGGTCGACACTGAAGCTTTCTTT,CSVKPDRVDTEAFF
.,.,TRBV6-6,TRBJ2-7,TGTGCCAGCAGTAACCCCCAGGAACGAATCGAGCAGTACTTC,CASSNPQERIEQYF
.,.,TRBV4-1,TRBJ2-2,TGCGCCAGCAGCCAAGATGAGACCGGGGCCGGGGAGCTGTTTTTT,CASSQDETGAGELFF
.,few,TRBV28,TRBJ1-5,TGTGCCAGCAGTTTATCCTGGGGCAGGGGACATCGAACGGCATCTTATAGCAATCAGCCCCAGCATTTT,CASSLSWGRGHRTASYSNQPQHF
.,once,TRBV6-5,TRBJ2-5,TGTGCCAGCAGTTACCCGGACAAGGGGGGGGGAGAGACCCAGTACTTC,CASSYPDKGGGETQYF
TRBD1,.,TRBV11-2,TRBJ1-2,TGTGCCAGCAGACCTACAGGGGGCTTAGGCTACACCTTC,CASRPTGGLGYTF
.,.,TRBV4-1,TRBJ1-2,TGCGCCAGCAGCCAAGACGGACAGTATGGCTACACCTTC,CASSQDGQYGYTF
TRBD2,.,TRBV5-1,TRBJ2-3,TGCGCCAGCGCCACCGGGACTAGCAGCACAGATACGCAGTATTTT,CASATGTSSTDTQYF
.,.,TRBV18,TRBJ1-3,TGTGCCAGCTCACCGGGGACACCGAGCTCTGGAAACACCATATATTTT,CASSPGTPSSGNTIYF
.,.,TRBV7-9,TRBJ1-6,TGTGCCAGTAGCCCATCGGCGGCGTATTCACCCCTCCACTTT,CASSPSAAYSPLHF
TRBD1,.,TRBV4-1,TRBJ2-7,TGCGCCAGCAGCCAGAACAGGGGGAACGAGCAGTACTTC,CASSQNRGNEQYF